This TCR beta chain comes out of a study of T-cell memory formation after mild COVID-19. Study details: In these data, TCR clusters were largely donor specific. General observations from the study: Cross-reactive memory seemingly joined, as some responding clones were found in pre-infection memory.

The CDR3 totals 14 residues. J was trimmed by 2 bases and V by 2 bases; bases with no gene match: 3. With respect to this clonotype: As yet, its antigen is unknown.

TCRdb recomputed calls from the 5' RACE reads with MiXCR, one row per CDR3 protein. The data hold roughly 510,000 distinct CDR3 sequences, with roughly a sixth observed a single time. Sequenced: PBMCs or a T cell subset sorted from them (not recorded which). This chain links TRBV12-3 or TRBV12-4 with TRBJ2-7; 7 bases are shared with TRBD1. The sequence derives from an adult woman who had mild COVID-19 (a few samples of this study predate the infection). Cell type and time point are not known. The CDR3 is CASSLQGVPYEQYF. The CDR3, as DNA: TGTGCCAGCAGTTTACAGGGGGTACCCTACGAGCAGTACTTC.